One sample yielded the 17 T cell receptor beta chains listed below, sequenced in a study of blood T cell repertoires in COVID-19 (TCRdb year 2020). Receptor libraries were prepared by the immunoSEQ multiplex PCR assay. TCRdb carries this immuneACCESS record with in-frame sequences only. Its versions omit some clonotypes, under half of them owing to an unresolved V gene in the studies checked, with the rest unexplained. The sample table lists 100,000 or so clones, 92% of them with a count of one. Clones ranked in the top ten supply approximately 6% of the sample. Input material: peripheral blood. The receptor source for this set is a woman aged 55 to 70 with active COVID-19.

The genes are TRBV5-6 and TRBJ2-7; D is unclear. V was trimmed by 1 base and J by 0 bases, leaving 8 bases between them. Germline lookup yields CDR1 SGHDT and CDR2 YYEEEE. This CDR3 is built from 14 residues. CDR3 sequence (DNA): TGTGCCAGCAGCTTGTATTCGGGCTCCTACGAGCAGTACTTC. Translation: CASSLYSGSYEQYF. Full variable domain (missing parts from reference TRBV5-6 and TRBJ2-7): DAGVTQSPTHLIKTRGQQVTLRCSPKSGHDTVSWYQQALGQGPQFIFQYYEEEERQRGNFPDRFSGHQFPNYSSELNVNALLLGDSALYLCASSLYSGSYEQYFGPGTRLTVT.

The count of this clone is one. The chain links TRBV18 to TRBJ1-1; 7 bases are a match to TRBD1. This CDR3 is built from 14 residues. Germline assignment: CDR1 KGHSH and CDR2 LQKENI. V was pared by 6 bases and J by 0 bases, with 4 bases of the junction left unmatched. The DNA for the CDR3 is TGTGCCAGCTCGCCGGGACAGTTGAACACTGAAGCTTTCTTT. Translated, it gives CASSPGQLNTEAFF.

The rearrangement joins TRBV28 to TRBJ1-5, with 9 positions matching TRBD1. The germline V gene encodes CDR1 MDHEN and CDR2 SYDVKM. With V trimmed by 5 bases and J by 2 bases, 13 bases remained unmatched. The CDR3 extends over 18 amino acids. The chain's CDR3 is CASSAPGQGPGGNQPQHF. CDR3 DNA: TGTGCCAGCAGTGCACCGGGACAGGGCCCAGGCGGCAATCAGCCCCAGCATTTT.

The gene calls are TRBV10-3 and TRBJ1-1, with 10 bases identical to TRBD1. The length of the CDR3 is 15 residues. Germline CDR1 is ENHRY and CDR2 is SYGVKD. V trimming: 9 bases; J trimming: 5 bases; junction bases outside the gene matches: 12. This CDR3 is CAISGTGAPGTEAFF. The CDR3 region has the DNA TGTGCCATTTCCGGGACAGGGGCCCCGGGGACTGAAGCTTTCTTT.

This clone was counted between two and nine times. The J gene is TRBJ1-1, the V gene TRBV10-1; 8 bases agree with TRBD1. Trimming at V came to 2 bases and at J to 4 bases, leaving 6 bases not matched to a gene. From germline, CDR1 is WNHNN and CDR2 SYGVQD (reference sequence). CDR3 length: 15 residues. The CDR3 region is CASSERTGRFTEAFF. The CDR3 DNA follows: TGCGCCAGCAGTGAGAGGACAGGGAGATTCACTGAAGCTTTCTTT.

The rearrangement links TRBV10-2 to TRBJ2-5, with 8 bases matching TRBD2. CDR3 size: 15 residues. V lost 3 bases to trimming and J lost 5 bases; unmatched junction nucleotides: 8. Germline loops: CDR1 WSHSY, CDR2 SAAADI. The CDR3 loop reads CASSEDSGNDETQYF. CDR3 nucleotide sequence: TGCGCCAGCAGTGAAGATAGCGGGAACGATGAGACCCAGTACTTC.

The V and J genes are TRBV5-6 and TRBJ1-1; possibly TRBD1 for D (6 bases). Trimming shortened V by 4 bases and J by 6 bases, and 16 bases separated the two germline ends. This CDR3 has 14 residues. Germline loops: CDR1 SGHDT, CDR2 YYEEEE. The CDR3 reads CASSRGGRLAEAFF. DNA of the CDR3: TGTGCCAGCAGCCGAGGGGGTCGATTGGCTGAAGCTTTCTTT.

The chain has TRBV7-8 and TRBJ2-1; D possibly corresponds to TRBD2 (5 bases). Germline V gene lookup returns CDR1 SGHVS and CDR2 FQNEAQ. With 1 base removed from V and 3 bases from J, the gap between germline ends came to 10 bases. This CDR3 comprises 15 residues. The CDR3 region is CASSLVTGDYNEQFF. The CDR3, as DNA: TGTGCCAGCAGCTTAGTGACCGGGGACTACAATGAGCAGTTCTTC. Looking up the rest from reference TRBV7-8 and TRBJ2-1 gives the full variable domain: GAGVSQSPRYKVAKRGQDVALRCDPISGHVSLFWYQQALGQGPEFLTYFQNEAQLDKSGLPSDRFFAERPEGSVSTLKIQRTQQEDSAVYLCASSLVTGDYNEQFFGPGTRLTVL.

This chain links TRBV3-1 (or the pseudogene TRBV3-2) with TRBJ2-2; D unresolved. With 4 bases removed from V and 0 bases from J, the gap between germline ends came to 6 bases. The CDR3 loop spans 14 amino acids. Germline loops: CDR1 LGHDT, CDR2 YNNKEL (reference sequence). The CDR3 protein is CASSPAANTGELFF. In nucleotides, the CDR3 is TGTGCCAGCAGCCCGGCGGCGAACACCGGGGAGCTGTTTTTT.

V is TRBV2 and J is TRBJ2-5; TRBD2 matches at 16 bases. The CDR3 length is 18 residues. The V segment lost 6 bases and the J segment 2 bases; nucleotides outside the gene matches: 9. Per germline, CDR1 SNHLY and CDR2 FYNNEI. In DNA, the CDR3 is TGTGCCAGCAGGGAGGGGACTAGCGGGAGGGCCGTTCAAGAGACCCAGTACTTC. As protein: CASREGTSGRAVQETQYF.

The V call is TRBV25-1, the J call TRBJ2-7; 8 bases align to TRBD1. The CDR3 has 14 residues. Germline values: CDR1 MGHDK, CDR2 SYGVNS. V was pared by 6 bases and J by 1 base, with 5 bases of the junction left unmatched. The CDR3 sequence: CASSRGTGSYEQYF. The CDR3 DNA is TGTGCCAGCAGCCGGGGGACAGGTTCCTACGAGCAGTACTTC.

The genes are TRBV6-5 and TRBJ1-5; D is unclear. The CDR3 contains 15 residues. The V and J ends lost 8 bases and 3 bases respectively, with 17 bases between them. Germline V gene data show CDR1 as MNHEY and CDR2 as SVGAGI. The CDR3 is CASFNPGALNQPQHF. Here the CDR3 DNA reads TGTGCCAGCTTTAACCCGGGAGCCCTCAATCAGCCCCAGCATTTT.

The V gene is TRBV5-1, the J gene TRBJ1-2; D perhaps matches TRBD1 (5 bases). The CDR3 is 13 residues long. Trimming cost V 6 bases and J 4 bases, with 13 bases left between them. The germline V gene encodes CDR1 SGHRS and CDR2 YFSETQ. DNA of the CDR3: TGCGCCAGCACTTTGGACAACTCCTATGGCTACACCTTC. Its translation is CASTLDNSYGYTF. Full variable domain (rest looked up from reference TRBV5-1 and TRBJ1-2): KAGVTQTPRYLIKTRGQQVTLSCSPISGHRSVSWYQQTPGQGLQFLFEYFSETQRNKGNFPGRFSGRQFSNSRSEMNVSTLELGDSALYLCASTLDNSYGYTFGSGTRLTVV.

The gene calls are TRBV19 and TRBJ2-1, with 7 bases identical to TRBD2. The germline gives CDR1 LNHDA, CDR2 SQIVND (reference sequence). V dropped 8 bases and J dropped 9; count of bases not matched to a gene: 10. This CDR3 is built from 13 residues. CDR3 in DNA: TGTGCCAGTGCCCGGGGGGACCTAGGTGAGCAGTTCTTC. This codes for CASARGDLGEQFF.

The chain couples TRBV28 to TRBJ2-5, with 7 bases aligning to TRBD2. V was clipped by 1 base and J by 2 bases; unmatched bases: 7. Germline CDR1 MDHEN, CDR2 SYDVKM. The CDR3 has 16 residues. CDR3 nucleotides: TGTGCCAGCAGTTTATCTAGCGGAAACCCACAAGAGACCCAGTACTTC. Its translation: CASSLSSGNPQETQYF.

The chain combines TRBV18 with TRBJ1-2; D unclear. V was pared by 5 bases and J by 1 base, with 17 bases between. Per the germline V gene, CDR1 is KGHSH and CDR2 is LQKENI. The CDR3 totals 16 residues. The DNA for the CDR3 is TGTGCCAGCTCATCTGGACTGATCCCCTTTAACTATGGCTACACCTTC. This sequence encodes CASSSGLIPFNYGYTF.

This clone was counted a single time. CDR3 nucleotides: TGTGCCAGCCTCGAGCCTCCGGGGGTGAACACCGGGGAGCTGTTTTTT. Translating it yields CASLEPPGVNTGELFF. The chain carries TRBV28 and TRBJ2-2; maybe TRBD2 (6 bases). This CDR3 spans 16 amino acids. The V end lost 8 bases, the J end lost 1 base, and 17 bases lay between the germline ends. Germline values: CDR1 MDHEN, CDR2 SYDVKM. Full variable domain (outside the CDR3, taken from reference TRBV28 and TRBJ2-2): DVKVTQSSRYLVKRTGEKVFLECVQDMDHENMFWYRQDPGLGLRLIYFSYDVKMKEKGDIPEGYSVSREKKERFSLILESASTNQTSMYLCASLEPPGVNTGELFFGEGSRLTVL.